The 20 T cell receptor beta chains below were found in one sample sequenced in a study of shared clonotypes between healthy human individuals. Positive CCR7 selection of CD45RO-negative cells yielded the naive CD8 cells, and terminally differentiated effector memory CD45RA+ cells were excluded. TCRdb's table, derived via immunoSEQ multiplex PCR, lists solely in-frame clones and lacks some. The sample lists roughly 1,800,000 clones, over 85% occurring once. Sequencing was done on a sample of naive CD8+ T cells sorted from blood. The receptors stem from a man younger than 35 in good health.

The V gene is TRBV7-9, the J gene TRBJ2-7; D is unclear. CDR1 and CDR2 from the germline V gene are SEHNR and FQNEAQ (reference sequence). With 3 bases removed from V and 1 base from J, the gap between germline ends came to 10 bases. The CDR3 runs to 14 residues. The CDR3 is CASSFSDGSYEQYF. In nucleotides, the CDR3 is TGTGCCAGCAGCTTTTCGGACGGTTCCTACGAGCAGTACTTC.

This chain links TRBV13 with TRBJ2-3; D uncertain. Germline V CDR1 and CDR2: PRHDT, FYEKMQ (reference sequence). V was cut by 0 bases and J by 4 bases, with 11 bases left in between. This CDR3 contains 15 residues. The CDR3 region has the DNA TGTGCCAGCAGCTTAGGCCCGCTAGTTGCAGATACGCAGTATTTT. Translating it yields CASSLGPLVADTQYF.

The chain is built from TRBV15 and TRBJ2-3, with TRBD1 identical over 9 bases. Trimming took 5 bases from V and 9 from J; bases not matched to a gene: 6. Germline CDR1 LNHNV, CDR2 YYDKDF (reference sequence). This CDR3 spans 13 amino acids. The CDR3 coding sequence is TGTGCCACCAGCGGGCTAACAGGGGGCACGCAGTATTTT. This codes for CATSGLTGGTQYF.

The genes are TRBV7-6 and TRBJ2-3; no reliable D call. This CDR3 region has 16 residues. CDR1 SGHVS and CDR2 FNYEAQ come from the germline V gene. V was cut by 0 bases and J by 5 bases, with 15 bases left in between. The DNA of the CDR3 is TGTGCCAGCAGCTTAGCGCGCACTCCGGAGAAAGATACGCAGTATTTT. It encodes CASSLARTPEKDTQYF.

This chain links TRBV5-6 with TRBJ1-1; possibly TRBD1 for D (6 bases). V was trimmed by 1 base and J by 12 bases, leaving 13 bases between them. The CDR3 loop spans 12 amino acids. Germline CDR1 reads SGHDT; CDR2 reads YYEEEE. As DNA, the CDR3 is TGTGCCAGCAGCTTGATGACAGGTATAACTTTCTTT. Protein product: CASSLMTGITFF.

The sample holds one count of this clone. The identical CDR3 is also encoded by other nucleotide sequences in the sample. V and J are TRBV12-5 and TRBJ2-7, with D hard to call. The V gene lost 1 base and the J gene lost 2 bases, with 3 bases spanning the gap. This CDR3 spans 12 amino acids. Germline V gene lookup returns CDR1 LGHNT and CDR2 FRNRAP. The DNA for the CDR3 is TGTGCTAGTGGTTTGGCAACCTACGAGCAGTACTTC. Encoded protein: CASGLATYEQYF.

The rearrangement joins TRBV15 to TRBJ1-2; unclear D gene. CDR3 length equals 12 residues. Germline V CDR1 and CDR2: LNHNV, YYDKDF (reference sequence). Trimming stripped 0 bases from V and 3 bases from J, with 2 bases between. CDR3 nucleotides: TGTGCCACCAGCAGAGATCACTATGGCTACACCTTC. Its translation: CATSRDHYGYTF.

The gene calls are TRBV13 and TRBJ2-7; D might be TRBD2 (5 bases). The germline gives CDR1 PRHDT, CDR2 FYEKMQ (reference sequence). The CDR3 is made up of 13 amino acids. V gave up 0 bases and J gave up 7 bases, with 10 bases separating them. The CDR3 DNA follows: TGTGCCAGCAGCTTAGGGTCATCGGGAGAGCAGTACTTC. Residues: CASSLGSSGEQYF.

J is TRBJ2-7 and V is TRBV6-6; tentative D call: TRBD2 (6 bases). The CDR3 totals 15 residues. Between the trimmed V and J ends, which lost 5 bases and 4 bases, there was a span of 18 bases. In germline, CDR1 is MNHNY, CDR2 SVGAGI (reference sequence). The CDR3 DNA is TGTGCCAGCAGTGCATCCGGGGGAGGTTTTTACGAGCAGTACTTC. This codes for CASSASGGGFYEQYF.

This clone was observed once. This chain connects TRBV30 to TRBJ1-2, with D hard to call. This CDR3 comprises 12 residues. V lost 2 bases and J lost 7, with 11 bases in between. Per the germline V gene, CDR1 is GTSNPN and CDR2 is SVGIG (reference sequence). The CDR3 here is CAWSRKVGGYTF. The DNA of the CDR3 is TGTGCCTGGAGTAGGAAGGTTGGTGGCTACACCTTC.

J is TRBJ1-2 and V is TRBV7-9; TRBD1 matches at 9 bases. CDR1 is SEHNR, CDR2 FQNEAQ, per germline (reference sequence). The V gene end was trimmed by 5 bases and the J gene end by 6 bases; junction bases not matched to a gene: 7. This CDR3 is 14 amino acids long. For the CDR3, the DNA is TGTGCCAGCAGCGAGGACAGGGGTTTCAATGGCTACACCTTC. This gives the protein CASSEDRGFNGYTF.

This clone was recorded only once. The same CDR3 can be traced to other DNA sequences in this sample. V gene TRBV6-5 combines with J gene TRBJ2-7; possibly TRBD2 for D (5 bases). Germline V lookup: CDR1 MNHEY, CDR2 SVGAGI. The CDR3 totals 15 residues. V was trimmed by 0 bases and J by 0 bases, leaving 9 bases between them. In DNA form, the CDR3 reads TGTGCCAGCAGTTACTCCGGGGAGAGCTCCTACGAGCAGTACTTC. This encodes CASSYSGESSYEQYF.

The chain uses TRBV27 and TRBJ2-1, with TRBD1 as a possible D gene (8 bases). Per the germline V gene, CDR1 is MNHEY and CDR2 is SMNVEV (reference sequence). The V gene lost 7 bases and the J gene lost 1 base, with 17 bases spanning the gap. The CDR3 runs to 16 residues. CDR3 coding DNA: TGTGCCAGCACCGGAACAGGGGGGGGGTCCTACAATGAGCAGTTCTTC. This codes for CASTGTGGGSYNEQFF.

The rearrangement joins TRBV6-1 to TRBJ2-7; 7 bases match TRBD1. CDR3 length equals 14 residues. The germline V gene encodes CDR1 MNHNS and CDR2 SASEGT. J lost 0 bases, V lost 5 bases, and 4 bases had no gene match. The CDR3 coding sequence is TGTGCCAGCAGTCCGAGGGACAGCTCCTACGAGCAGTACTTC. This encodes CASSPRDSSYEQYF.

This chain joins TRBV6-1 and TRBJ1-2; D not resolved. The length of the CDR3 is 13 residues. V was trimmed by 3 bases and J by 4 bases, leaving 9 bases between them. Germline assignment: CDR1 MNHNS and CDR2 SASEGT. The CDR3 nucleotides are TGTGCCAGCAGTGAGTTTGGTTTCTATGGCTACACCTTC. Amino acid sequence: CASSEFGFYGYTF.

The rearrangement links TRBV10-2 to TRBJ2-7, with D unresolved. The germline CDR1 and CDR2 sequences are WSHSY and SAAADI. Trimming took 5 bases from V and 7 from J, leaving 9 bases between them. There are 11 residues in the CDR3. The CDR3 nucleotides read TGCGCCAGCAGTTACGACGGTGAGCAGTACTTC. It specifies CASSYDGEQYF.

The J gene is TRBJ2-5, the V gene TRBV7-3; 12 bases agree with TRBD2. The CDR3 consists of 15 residues. With V trimmed by 5 bases and J by 5 bases, 6 bases remained unmatched. Germline V CDR1 and CDR2: SGHTA, FQGTGA. This CDR3 reads CASSLTSGGIETQYF. DNA of the CDR3: TGTGCCAGCAGCCTTACTAGCGGGGGGATTGAGACCCAGTACTTC. The entire variable domain, with the rest obtained from reference TRBV7-3 and TRBJ2-5, is as follows: GAGVSQTPSNKVTEKGKYVELRCDPISGHTALYWYRQSLGQGPEFLIYFQGTGAADDSGLPNDRFFAVRPEGSVSTLKIQRTERGDSAVYLCASSLTSGGIETQYFGPGTRLLVL.

This rearrangement joins TRBV4-3 to TRBJ2-2; D may be TRBD1 or TRBD2 (5 bases each). V shed 3 bases and J shed 4 bases, with 24 bases lying between them. Germline V gene lookup returns CDR1 LGHNA and CDR2 YSLEER. The CDR3 runs to 19 residues. DNA of the CDR3: TGCGCCAGCAGCCAGACGGGACCTGGTCTAGGCGCGGGCACCGGGGAGCTGTTTTTT. Its protein product is CASSQTGPGLGAGTGELFF.

The chain has TRBV9 and TRBJ2-1; D is possibly TRBD2 (5 bases). Per germline, CDR1 SGDLS and CDR2 YYNGEE. V was trimmed by 4 bases and J by 4 bases, leaving 12 bases between them. The CDR3 totals 14 residues. The CDR3 DNA reads TGTGCCAGCAGCCCCCCCCCGGGGTACAATGAGCAGTTCTTC. Protein sequence: CASSPPPGYNEQFF.

V and J are TRBV19 and TRBJ1-1; D perhaps matches TRBD1 (5 bases). CDR3 length equals 14 residues. Between the trimmed V and J ends, which lost 3 bases and 4 bases, there was a span of 12 bases. CDR1 and CDR2 (germline): LNHDA, SQIVND (reference sequence). The CDR3 region is CASSIVRVGTEAFF. For the CDR3, the DNA is TGTGCCAGTAGTATCGTCAGGGTTGGCACTGAAGCTTTCTTT.